The present entry profiles one T cell receptor beta chain with its context. Antigen unknown. This record comes from a study of T cell responses to AZD1222 COVID-19 vaccine. The study's findings and limits: It should be noted that donors were predominantly white British and more often female, and clonal diversity was possibly underestimated.

Per the germline V gene, CDR1 is SGHKS and CDR2 is YYEKEE (reference sequence). This CDR3 has 15 amino acids. Trimming removed 0 bases at V and 0 bases at J, with 10 bases between. Assay used: immunoSEQ multiplex PCR; TCRdb lists only in-frame clones, some missing. The sample yields more than 90,000 clones, roughly 84% seen once. The source material was peripheral blood, sampled on day 0 of AZD1222 vaccination. This TCR was sampled from an adult in good health. V gene TRBV5-5 combines with J gene TRBJ2-7; D call uncertain. The CDR3, as DNA: TGTGCCAGCAGCTTGGAGGTTTCAAGCTCCTACGAGCAGTACTTC. Its protein is CASSLEVSSSYEQYF.